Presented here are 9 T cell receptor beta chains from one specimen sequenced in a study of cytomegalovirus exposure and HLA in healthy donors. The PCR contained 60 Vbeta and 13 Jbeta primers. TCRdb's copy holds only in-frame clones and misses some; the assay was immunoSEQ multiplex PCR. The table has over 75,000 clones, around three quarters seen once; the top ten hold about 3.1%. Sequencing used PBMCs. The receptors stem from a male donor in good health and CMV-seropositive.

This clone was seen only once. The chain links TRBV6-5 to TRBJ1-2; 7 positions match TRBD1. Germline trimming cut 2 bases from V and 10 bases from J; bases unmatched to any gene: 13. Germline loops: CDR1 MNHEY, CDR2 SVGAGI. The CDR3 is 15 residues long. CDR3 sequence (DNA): TGTGCCAGCAGTTACGTCCGGGACAGACCTACCCTCTACACCTTC. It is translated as CASSYVRDRPTLYTF.

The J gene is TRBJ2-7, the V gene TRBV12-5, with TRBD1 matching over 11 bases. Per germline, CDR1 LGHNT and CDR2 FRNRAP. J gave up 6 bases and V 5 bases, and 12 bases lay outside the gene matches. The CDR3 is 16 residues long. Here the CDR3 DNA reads TGTGCTAGTGGTCGGGCCTGGGACAGGGGGTCGGGCGAGCAGTACTTC. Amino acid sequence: CASGRAWDRGSGEQYF.

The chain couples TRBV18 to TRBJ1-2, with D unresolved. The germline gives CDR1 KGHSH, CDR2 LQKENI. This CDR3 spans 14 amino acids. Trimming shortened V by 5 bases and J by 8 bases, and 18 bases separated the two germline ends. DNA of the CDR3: TGTGCCAGCTCAGTAAAAGACACCGCGGGCGGCTACACCTTC. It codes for CASSVKDTAGGYTF.

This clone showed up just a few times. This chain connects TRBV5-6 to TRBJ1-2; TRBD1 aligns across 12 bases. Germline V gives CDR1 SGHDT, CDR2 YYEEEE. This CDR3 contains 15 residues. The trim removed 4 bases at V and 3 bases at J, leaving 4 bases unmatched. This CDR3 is CASSEGTGGDYGYTF. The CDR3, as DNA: TGTGCCAGCAGCGAGGGGACAGGGGGCGACTATGGCTACACCTTC. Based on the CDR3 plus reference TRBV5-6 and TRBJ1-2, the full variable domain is DAGVTQSPTHLIKTRGQQVTLRCSPKSGHDTVSWYQQALGQGPQFIFQYYEEEERQRGNFPDRFSGHQFPNYSSELNVNALLLGDSALYLCASSEGTGGDYGYTFGSGTRLTVV.

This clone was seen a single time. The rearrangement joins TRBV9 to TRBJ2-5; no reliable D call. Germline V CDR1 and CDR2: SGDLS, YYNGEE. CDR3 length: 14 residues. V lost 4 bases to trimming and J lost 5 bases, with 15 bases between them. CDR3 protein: CASSSEVTEETQYF. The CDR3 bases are TGTGCCAGCAGCTCCGAAGTTACGGAGGAGACCCAGTACTTC.

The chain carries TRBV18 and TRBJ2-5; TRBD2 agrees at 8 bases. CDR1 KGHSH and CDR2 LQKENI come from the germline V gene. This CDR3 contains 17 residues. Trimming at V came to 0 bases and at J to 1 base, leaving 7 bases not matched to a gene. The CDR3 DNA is TGTGCCAGCTCACCACCGGGGAGTCTAGCGGGCCAAGAGACCCAGTACTTC. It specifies CASSPPGSLAGQETQYF. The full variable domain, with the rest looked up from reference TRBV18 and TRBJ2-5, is NAGVMQNPRHLVRRRGQEARLRCSPMKGHSHVYWYRQLPEEGLKFMVYLQKENIIDESGMPKERFSAEFPKEGPSILRIQQVVRGDSAAYFCASSPPGSLAGQETQYFGPGTRLLVL.

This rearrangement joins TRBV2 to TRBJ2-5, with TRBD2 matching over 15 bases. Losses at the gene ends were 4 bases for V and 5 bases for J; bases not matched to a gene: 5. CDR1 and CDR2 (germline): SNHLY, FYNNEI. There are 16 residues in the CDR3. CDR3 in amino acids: CASSGTSGGARETQYF. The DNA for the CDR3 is TGTGCCAGCAGTGGGACTAGCGGGGGGGCCCGGGAGACCCAGTACTTC.

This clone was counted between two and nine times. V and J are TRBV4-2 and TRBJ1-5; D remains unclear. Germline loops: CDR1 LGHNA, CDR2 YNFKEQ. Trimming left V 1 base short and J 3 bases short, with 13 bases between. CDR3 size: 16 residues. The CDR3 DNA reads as TGTGCCAGCAGCCAAGGGGCAGGTGGAAACAATCAGCCCCAGCATTTT. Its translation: CASSQGAGGNNQPQHF.

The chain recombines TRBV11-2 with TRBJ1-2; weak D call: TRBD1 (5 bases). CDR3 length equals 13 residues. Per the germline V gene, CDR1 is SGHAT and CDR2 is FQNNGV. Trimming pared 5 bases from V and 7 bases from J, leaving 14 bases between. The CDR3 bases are TGTGCCAGCAGCCCCCCCGGGGGATCTGGCTACACCTTC. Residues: CASSPPGGSGYTF.